This entry describes one T cell receptor beta chain. Its specificity is unknown. This entry is derived from a study of shared clonotypes between healthy human individuals. Study overall: The study drew on a couple of women and a few men aged 18 to 49 as donors. General study points: All-four-donor shared clonotypes had higher generation probabilities than non-shared clonotypes did.

As defined, naive CD8 cells were CD45RO-negative and positively selected for CCR7, with terminally differentiated effector memory CD45RA+ cells excluded. Every immunoSEQ plate was one replicate of a subset's evenly spread DNA. Assay: immunoSEQ multiplex PCR; the TCRdb copy retains only in-frame clones and omits some. The sample has about 2.2 million clones, approximately 92% seen once. CDR3 length: 17 residues. With 5 bases clipped from V and 2 bases from J, the junction kept 12 bases outside the gene matches. CDR1 is MNHEY, CDR2 SMNVEV, per germline (reference sequence). V and J are TRBV27 and TRBJ2-7; 10 bases line up with TRBD2. The material sequenced was naive CD8+ T cells from PBMCs. This receptor was obtained from a young man in good health. Some clones in this sample may be carry-over from other donors' samples. The CDR3 loop reads CASSPGLAKRGAYEQYF. In DNA form, the CDR3 reads TGTGCCAGCAGTCCGGGACTAGCGAAACGAGGGGCCTACGAGCAGTACTTC.